This T cell receptor beta chain was documented in a study of early T cells in non-severe SARS-CoV-2 infection. Study-wide background: Sequencing input comprised bulk RNA from unsorted whole blood; chain pairing was not available.

TCRdb called the 5' RACE reads again in MiXCR, with one record for every CDR3 protein. There are 30,000 to 40,000 distinct CDR3 sequences in the sample; roughly 4.2% occur only once, and about 5.5% lies in the top ten. Trimming at V came to 4 bases and at J to 3 bases, leaving 12 bases not matched to a gene. Germline V CDR1 and CDR2: LGHNA, YSLEER. This CDR3 region has 16 residues. The chain couples TRBV4-3 to TRBJ2-7; 7 bases fit TRBD2. This clonotype was obtained from an adult who was a healthcare worker with PCR-confirmed SARS-CoV-2 infection or an uninfected control (not recorded which). Sequenced sample: whole blood. The CDR3: CASSLIAEGGGYEQYF. The CDR3 bases are TGCGCCAGCAGCCTTATAGCGGAGGGCGGGGGCTACGAGCAGTACTTC.